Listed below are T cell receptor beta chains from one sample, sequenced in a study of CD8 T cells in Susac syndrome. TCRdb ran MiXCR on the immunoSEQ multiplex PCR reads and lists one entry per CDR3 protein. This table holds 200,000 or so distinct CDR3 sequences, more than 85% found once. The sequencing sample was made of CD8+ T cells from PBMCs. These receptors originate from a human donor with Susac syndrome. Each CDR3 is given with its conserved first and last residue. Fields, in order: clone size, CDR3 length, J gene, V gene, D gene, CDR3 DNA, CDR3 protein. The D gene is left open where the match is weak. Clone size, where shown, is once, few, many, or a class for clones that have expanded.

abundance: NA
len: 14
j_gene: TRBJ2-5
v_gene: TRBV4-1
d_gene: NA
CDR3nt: TGCGCCAGCAGCCAAGAATGGCAGAAAGAGACCCAGTACTTC
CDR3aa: CASSQEWQKETQYF

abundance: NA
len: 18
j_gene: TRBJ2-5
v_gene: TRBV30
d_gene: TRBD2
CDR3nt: TGTGCCTGGACCAAGTCCCGGGGTGCTAGCGGATCCCAAGAGACCCAGTACTTC
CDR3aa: CAWTKSRGASGSQETQYF

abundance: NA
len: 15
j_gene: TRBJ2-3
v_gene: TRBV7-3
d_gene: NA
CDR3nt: TGTGCCAGCAGCTTAACAGGGGGATGGACAGATACGCAGTATTTT
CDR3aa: CASSLTGGWTDTQYF

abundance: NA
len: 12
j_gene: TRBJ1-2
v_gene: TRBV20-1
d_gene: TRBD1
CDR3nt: TGCAGTGCGCAGGACAGGGAGGACGGCTACACCTTC
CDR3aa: CSAQDREDGYTF

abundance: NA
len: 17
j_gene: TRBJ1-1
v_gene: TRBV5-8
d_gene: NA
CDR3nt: TGTGCCAGCAGCGTACGTGGACCCACAGACCTAAACACTGAAGCTTTCTTT
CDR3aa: CASSVRGPTDLNTEAFF

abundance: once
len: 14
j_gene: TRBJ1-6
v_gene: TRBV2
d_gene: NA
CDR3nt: TGTGCCAGCAGTGAGAAATCCTATAATTCACCCCTCCACTTT
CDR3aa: CASSEKSYNSPLHF

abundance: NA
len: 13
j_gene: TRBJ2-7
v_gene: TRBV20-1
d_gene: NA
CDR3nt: TGCAGTGCGCGGACGGAGCATAACTACGAGCAGTACTTC
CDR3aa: CSARTEHNYEQYF

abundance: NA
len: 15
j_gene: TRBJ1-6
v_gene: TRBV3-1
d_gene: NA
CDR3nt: TGTGCCAGCAGCCAAGACAGCGGGGGGAGCTCACCCCTCCACTTT
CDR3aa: CASSQDSGGSSPLHF

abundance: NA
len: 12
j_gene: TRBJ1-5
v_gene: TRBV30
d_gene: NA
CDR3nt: TGTGCCTGGGGGGACAGCAATCAGCCCCAGCATTTT
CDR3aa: CAWGDSNQPQHF

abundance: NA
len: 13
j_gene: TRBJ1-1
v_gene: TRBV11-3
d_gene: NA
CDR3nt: TGTGCCAGCAGCCAAGGTGGGGACACTGAAGCTTTCTTT
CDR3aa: CASSQGGDTEAFF

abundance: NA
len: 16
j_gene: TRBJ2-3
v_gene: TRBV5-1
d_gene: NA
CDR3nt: TGCGCCAGCAGCTTGGACACCTACACCACCACAGATACGCAGTATTTT
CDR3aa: CASSLDTYTTTDTQYF

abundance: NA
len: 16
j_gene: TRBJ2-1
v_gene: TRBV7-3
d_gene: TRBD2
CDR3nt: TGTGCCAGCAGCTTAATTGGGGGAGGGCTCTACAATGAGCAGTTCTTC
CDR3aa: CASSLIGGGLYNEQFF

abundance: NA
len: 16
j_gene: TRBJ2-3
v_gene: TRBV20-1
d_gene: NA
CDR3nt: TGCAGTGCTAGAGACTCGACAGACCCTAGCACAGATACGCAGTATTTT
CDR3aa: CSARDSTDPSTDTQYF

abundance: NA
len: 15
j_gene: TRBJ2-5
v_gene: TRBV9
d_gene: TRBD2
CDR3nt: TGTGCCAGCAGCTCTAACCTAGCGGGGGAAGAGACCCAGTACTTC
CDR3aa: CASSSNLAGEETQYF

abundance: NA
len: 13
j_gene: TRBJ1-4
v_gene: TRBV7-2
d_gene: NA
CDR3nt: TGTGCCAGCAGCGGTTGGCGGAACGAAAAACTGTTTTTT
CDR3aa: CASSGWRNEKLFF

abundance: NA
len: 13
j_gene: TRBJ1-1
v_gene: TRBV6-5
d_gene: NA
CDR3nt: TGTGCCAGCAGGATTTTAAGTAGCACTGAAGCTTTCTTT
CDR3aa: CASRILSSTEAFF

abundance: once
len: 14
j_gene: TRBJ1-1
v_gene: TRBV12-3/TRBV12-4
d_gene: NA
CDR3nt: TGTGCCAGCAGTTTGGCACCTATGAACACTGAAGCTTTCTTT
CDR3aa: CASSLAPMNTEAFF

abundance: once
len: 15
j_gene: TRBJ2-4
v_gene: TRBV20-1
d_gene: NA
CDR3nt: TGCAGTGCTAGGGGGACTCCGATAGCCAAAAACATTCAGTACTTC
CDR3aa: CSARGTPIAKNIQYF

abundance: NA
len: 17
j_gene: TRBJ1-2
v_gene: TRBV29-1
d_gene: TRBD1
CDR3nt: TGCAGCGCTGAATCCGGGACAGGGCTACATTCTAACTATGGCTACACCTTC
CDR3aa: CSAESGTGLHSNYGYTF

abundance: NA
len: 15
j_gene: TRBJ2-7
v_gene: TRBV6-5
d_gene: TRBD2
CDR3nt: TGTGCCAGCAGTTACTCGAGCGGGGCCGAGGGCGAGCAGTACTTC
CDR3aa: CASSYSSGAEGEQYF

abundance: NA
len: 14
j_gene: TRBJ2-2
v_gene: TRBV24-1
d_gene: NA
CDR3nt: TGTGCCACTTCGGGACAAAAGAACACCGGGGAGCTGTTTTTT
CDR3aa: CATSGQKNTGELFF

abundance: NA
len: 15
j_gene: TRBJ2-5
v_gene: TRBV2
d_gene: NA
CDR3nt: TGTGCCAGCAGTGAAGCGACCCAAGCGGGCGAGACCCAGTACTTC
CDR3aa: CASSEATQAGETQYF

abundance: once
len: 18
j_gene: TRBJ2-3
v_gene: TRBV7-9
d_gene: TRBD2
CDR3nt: TGTGCCAGCAGCTTCCCTACGGGACTAGCGGGAGACACAGATACGCAGTATTTT
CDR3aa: CASSFPTGLAGDTDTQYF

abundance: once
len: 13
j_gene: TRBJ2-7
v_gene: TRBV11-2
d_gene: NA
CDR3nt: TGTGCCAGCAGCGCCGCGACTAGTTCCGAGCAGTACTTC
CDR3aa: CASSAATSSEQYF

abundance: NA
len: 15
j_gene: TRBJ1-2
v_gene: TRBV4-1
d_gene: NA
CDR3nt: TGCGCCAGCAGCCAAGATCGTACAGCCATCTATGGCTACACCTTC
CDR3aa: CASSQDRTAIYGYTF

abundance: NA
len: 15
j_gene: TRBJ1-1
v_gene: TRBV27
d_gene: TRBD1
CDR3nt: TGTGCCAGCAGTCCCACAGGGGGGATGAACACTGAAGCTTTCTTT
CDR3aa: CASSPTGGMNTEAFF

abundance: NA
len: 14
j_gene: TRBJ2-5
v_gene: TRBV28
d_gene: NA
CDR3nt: TGTGCCAGCAGTGGAGCAAACTGGGGGGAGACCCAGTACTTC
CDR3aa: CASSGANWGETQYF

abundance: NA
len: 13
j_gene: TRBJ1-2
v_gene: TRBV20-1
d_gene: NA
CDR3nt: TGCAGTGCTAGAGCAGGGCTTCGGTATGGCTACACCTTC
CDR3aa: CSARAGLRYGYTF

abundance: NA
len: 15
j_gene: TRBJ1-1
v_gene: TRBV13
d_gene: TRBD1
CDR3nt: TGTGCCAGCAAGTACAGGGGCGACTTGAACACTGAAGCTTTCTTT
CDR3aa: CASKYRGDLNTEAFF

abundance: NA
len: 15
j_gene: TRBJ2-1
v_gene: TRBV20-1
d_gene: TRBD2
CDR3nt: TGCAGTGCTCCGCTACTAGCGGGAGGGCTCAATGAGCAGTTCTTC
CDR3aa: CSAPLLAGGLNEQFF

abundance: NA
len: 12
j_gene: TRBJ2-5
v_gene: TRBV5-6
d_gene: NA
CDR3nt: TGTGCCAGCAGCTTGTGGAGGGAGACCCAGTACTTC
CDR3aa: CASSLWRETQYF

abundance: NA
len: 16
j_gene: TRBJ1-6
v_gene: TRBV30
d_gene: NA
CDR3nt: TGTGCCTGGAGTGTACGAGGGACCTATTCCAATTCACCCCTCCACTTT
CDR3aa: CAWSVRGTYSNSPLHF

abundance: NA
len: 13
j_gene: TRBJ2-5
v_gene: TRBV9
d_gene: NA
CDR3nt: TGTGCCAGCAGCGTAGGTGTTTCAGAGACCCAGTACTTC
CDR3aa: CASSVGVSETQYF

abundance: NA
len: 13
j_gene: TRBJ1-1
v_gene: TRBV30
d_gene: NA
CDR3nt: TGTGCCTGGAGTGTAGGAGAAAACACTGAAGCTTTCTTT
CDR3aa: CAWSVGENTEAFF